The subject of this entry is one T cell receptor (beta chain). Germline loops: CDR1 MNHEY, CDR2 SMNVEV (reference sequence). The CDR3 is made up of 15 amino acids. The V and J ends lost 5 bases and 0 bases respectively, with 10 bases between them. Profiling relied on immunoSEQ multiplex PCR, and the TCRdb table lists in-frame clones only, not all of them. This sample has 2 million to 2.5 million clones, with roughly 93% found just once. This record belongs to a study of shared clonotypes between healthy human individuals. The chain couples TRBV27 to TRBJ1-4; no clear D. The receptor comes from a man in his late teens or twenties in good health. Some clones in this sample may be carry-over from other donors' samples. Sequencing input: naive CD4+ T cells from PBMCs. Subset of the sample: CD45RA+ positively selected. DNA for the CDR3: TGTGCCAGCAGTCCAGACCGTTCAACTAATGAAAAACTGTTTTTT. This codes for CASSPDRSTNEKLFF.